Described below is a single TCR beta chain sequence and its context. This sample was included in a study of siplizumab effects on memory and regulatory T cells. V was trimmed by 5 bases and J by 1 base, leaving 11 bases between them. Per the germline V gene, CDR1 is LGHNA and CDR2 is YSLEER. The CDR3 is made up of 14 amino acids. Approximately 100,000 TCR templates were measured in each sample. The protocol was immunoSEQ multiplex PCR, while the TCRdb copy is restricted to in-frame clones and leaves out a portion. The sample shows approximately 82,000 clones, around 90% of them seen only once. The sample taken for sequencing was Tregs sorted from blood. This sequence originates from a human donor in good health. This chain uses TRBV4-3 with TRBJ1-1, with a weak D call TRBD1 (5 bases). The CDR3 region is CASSFWGTNTEAFF. Here the CDR3 DNA reads TGCGCCAGCAGCTTTTGGGGGACGAACACTGAAGCTTTCTTT.